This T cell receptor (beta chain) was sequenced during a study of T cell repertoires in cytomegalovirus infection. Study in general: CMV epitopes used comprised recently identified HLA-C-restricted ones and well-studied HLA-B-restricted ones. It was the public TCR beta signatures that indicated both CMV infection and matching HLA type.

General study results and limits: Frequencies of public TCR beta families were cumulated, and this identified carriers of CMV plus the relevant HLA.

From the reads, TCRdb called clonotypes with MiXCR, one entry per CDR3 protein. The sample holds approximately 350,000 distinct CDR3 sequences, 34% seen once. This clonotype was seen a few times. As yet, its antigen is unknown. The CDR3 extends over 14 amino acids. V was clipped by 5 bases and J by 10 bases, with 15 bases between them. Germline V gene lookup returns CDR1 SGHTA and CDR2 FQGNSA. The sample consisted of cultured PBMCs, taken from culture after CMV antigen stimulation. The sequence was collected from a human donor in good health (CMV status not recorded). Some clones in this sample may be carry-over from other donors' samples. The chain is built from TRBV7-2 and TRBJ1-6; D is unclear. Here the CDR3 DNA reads TGTGCCAGCAGCCCCACCCGGGTTTTCTCACCCCTCCACTTT. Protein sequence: CASSPTRVFSPLHF. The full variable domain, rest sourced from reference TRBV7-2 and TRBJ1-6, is GAGVSQSPSNKVTEKGKDVELRCDPISGHTALYWYRQSLGQGLEFLIYFQGNSAPDKSGLPSDRFSAERTGGSVSTLTIQRTQQEDSAVYLCASSPTRVFSPLHFGNGTRLTVT.